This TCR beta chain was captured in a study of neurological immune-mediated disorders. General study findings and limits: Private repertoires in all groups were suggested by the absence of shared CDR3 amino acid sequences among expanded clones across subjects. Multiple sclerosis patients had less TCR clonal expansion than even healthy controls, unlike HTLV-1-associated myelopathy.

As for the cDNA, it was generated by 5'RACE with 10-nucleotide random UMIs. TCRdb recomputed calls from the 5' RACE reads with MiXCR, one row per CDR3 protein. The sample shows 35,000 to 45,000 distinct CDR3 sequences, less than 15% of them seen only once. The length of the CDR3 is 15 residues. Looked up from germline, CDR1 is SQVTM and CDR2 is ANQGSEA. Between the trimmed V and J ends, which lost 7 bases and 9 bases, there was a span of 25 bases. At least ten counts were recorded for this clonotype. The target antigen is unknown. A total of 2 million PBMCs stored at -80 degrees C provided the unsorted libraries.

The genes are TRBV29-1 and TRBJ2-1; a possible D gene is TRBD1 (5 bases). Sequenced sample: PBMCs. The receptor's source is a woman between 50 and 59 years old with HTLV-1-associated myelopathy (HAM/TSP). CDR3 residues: CSASIGRAGLGEQFF. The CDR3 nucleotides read TGCAGCGCTTCCATTGGCAGGGCCGGGCTAGGTGAGCAGTTCTTC.